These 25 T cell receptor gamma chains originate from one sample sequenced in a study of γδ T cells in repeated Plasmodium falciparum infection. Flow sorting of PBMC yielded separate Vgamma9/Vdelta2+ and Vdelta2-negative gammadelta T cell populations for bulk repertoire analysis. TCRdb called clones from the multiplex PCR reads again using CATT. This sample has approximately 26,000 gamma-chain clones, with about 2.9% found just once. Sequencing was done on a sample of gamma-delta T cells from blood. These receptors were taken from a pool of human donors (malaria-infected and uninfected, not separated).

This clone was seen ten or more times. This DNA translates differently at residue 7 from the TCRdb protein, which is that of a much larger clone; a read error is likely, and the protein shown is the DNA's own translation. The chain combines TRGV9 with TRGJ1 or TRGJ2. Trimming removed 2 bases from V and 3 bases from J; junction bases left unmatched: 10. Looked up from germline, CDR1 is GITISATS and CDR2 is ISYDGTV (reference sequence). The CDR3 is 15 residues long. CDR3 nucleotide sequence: TGTGCCTTGTGGGAGGGGAGCCTACCTTATTATAAGAAACTCTTT. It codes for CALWEGSLPYYKKLF.

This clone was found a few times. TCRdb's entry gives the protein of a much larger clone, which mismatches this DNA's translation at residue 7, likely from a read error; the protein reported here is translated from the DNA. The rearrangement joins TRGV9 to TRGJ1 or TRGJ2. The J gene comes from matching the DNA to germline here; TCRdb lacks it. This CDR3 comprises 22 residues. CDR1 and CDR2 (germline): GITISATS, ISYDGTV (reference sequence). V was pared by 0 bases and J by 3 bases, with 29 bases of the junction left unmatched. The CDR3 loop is CALWEVTPRRPRKKVSYYKKLF. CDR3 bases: TGTGCCTTGTGGGAGGTGACCCCACGACGCCCTAGAAAGAAGGTCTCTTATTATAAGAAACTCTTT.

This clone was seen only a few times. CDR3: CALWEPEDYYKKLF. The DNA of the CDR3 is TGTGCCTTGTGGGAGCCGGAGGATTATTATAAGAAACTCTTT. The chain employs TRGV9 and TRGJ1 or TRGJ2. Germline V CDR1 and CDR2: GITISATS, ISYDGTV (reference sequence). This CDR3 comprises 14 residues. The junction had 7 bases not matched to a gene; V was cut back by 3 bases and J by 2 bases.

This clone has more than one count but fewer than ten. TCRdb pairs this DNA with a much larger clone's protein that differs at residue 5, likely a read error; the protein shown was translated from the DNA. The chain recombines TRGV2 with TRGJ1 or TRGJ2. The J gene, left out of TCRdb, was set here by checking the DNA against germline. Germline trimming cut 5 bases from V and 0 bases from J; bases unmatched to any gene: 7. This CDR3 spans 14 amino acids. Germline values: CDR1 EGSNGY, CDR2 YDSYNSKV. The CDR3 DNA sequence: TGTGCCACCTGGGTCCTCGAGAATTATTATAAGAAACTCTTT. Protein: CATWVLENYYKKLF.

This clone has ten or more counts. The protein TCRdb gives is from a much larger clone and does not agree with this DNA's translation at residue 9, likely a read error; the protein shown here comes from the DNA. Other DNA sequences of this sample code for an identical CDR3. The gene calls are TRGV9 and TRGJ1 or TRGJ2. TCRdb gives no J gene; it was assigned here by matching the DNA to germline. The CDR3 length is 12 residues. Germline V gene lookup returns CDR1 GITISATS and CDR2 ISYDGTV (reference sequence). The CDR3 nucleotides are TGTGCCTTGTGGGAGGTGCGTTATAGGAAACTCTTT. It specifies CALWEVRYRKLF.

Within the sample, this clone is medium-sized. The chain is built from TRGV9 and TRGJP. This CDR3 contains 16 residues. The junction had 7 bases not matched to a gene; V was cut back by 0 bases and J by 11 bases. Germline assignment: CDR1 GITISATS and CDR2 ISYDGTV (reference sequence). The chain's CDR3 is CALWEVGSVGKKIKVF. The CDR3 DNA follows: TGTGCCTTGTGGGAGGTGGGTTCGGTGGGCAAAAAAATCAAGGTATTT.

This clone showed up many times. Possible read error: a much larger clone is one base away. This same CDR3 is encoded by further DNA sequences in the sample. The CDR3 DNA is TGTGCCACCTGGGAATCGGAGAAGCTCTTT. This sequence encodes CATWESEKLF. The rearrangement links TRGV5 to TRGJ1 or TRGJ2. CDR3 size: 10 residues. Germline V gene sequence: CDR1 VINAFY, CDR2 YDVSNSKD.

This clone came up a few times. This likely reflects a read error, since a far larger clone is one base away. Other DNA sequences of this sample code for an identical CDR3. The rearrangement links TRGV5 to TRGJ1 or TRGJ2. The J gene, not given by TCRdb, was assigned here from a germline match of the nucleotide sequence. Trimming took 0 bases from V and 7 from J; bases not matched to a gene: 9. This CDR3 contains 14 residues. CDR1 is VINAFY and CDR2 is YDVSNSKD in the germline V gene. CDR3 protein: CATWDRRAYYKKLF. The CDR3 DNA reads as TGTGCCACCTGGGACAGGAGGGCCTACTATAAGAAACTCTTT.

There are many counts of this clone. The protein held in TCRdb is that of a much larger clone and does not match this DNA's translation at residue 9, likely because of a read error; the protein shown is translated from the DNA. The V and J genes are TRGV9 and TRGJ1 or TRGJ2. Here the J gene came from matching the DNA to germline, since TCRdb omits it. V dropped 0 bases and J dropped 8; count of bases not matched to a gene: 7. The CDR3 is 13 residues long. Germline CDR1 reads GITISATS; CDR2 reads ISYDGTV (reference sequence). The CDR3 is CALWEVPLHKKLF. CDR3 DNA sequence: TGTGCCTTGTGGGAGGTGCCATTGCATAAGAAACTCTTT.

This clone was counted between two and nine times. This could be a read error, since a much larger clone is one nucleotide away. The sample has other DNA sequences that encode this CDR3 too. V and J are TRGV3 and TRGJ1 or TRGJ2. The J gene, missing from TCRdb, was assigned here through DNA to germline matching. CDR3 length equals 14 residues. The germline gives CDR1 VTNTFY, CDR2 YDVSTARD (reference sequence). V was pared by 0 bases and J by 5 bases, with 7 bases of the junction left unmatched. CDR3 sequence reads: CATWDRRLHYKKLF. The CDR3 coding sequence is TGTGCCACCTGGGACAGGCGCTTGCATTATAAGAAACTCTTT.

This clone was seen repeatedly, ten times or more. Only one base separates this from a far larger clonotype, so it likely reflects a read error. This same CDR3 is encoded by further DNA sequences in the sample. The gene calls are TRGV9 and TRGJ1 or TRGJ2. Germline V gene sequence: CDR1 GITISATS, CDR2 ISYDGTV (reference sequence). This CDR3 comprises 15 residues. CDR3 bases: TGCGCCTTGTGGGAGGTACGCGGGGGTAGGTATAAGAAACTCTTT. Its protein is CALWEVRGGRYKKLF.

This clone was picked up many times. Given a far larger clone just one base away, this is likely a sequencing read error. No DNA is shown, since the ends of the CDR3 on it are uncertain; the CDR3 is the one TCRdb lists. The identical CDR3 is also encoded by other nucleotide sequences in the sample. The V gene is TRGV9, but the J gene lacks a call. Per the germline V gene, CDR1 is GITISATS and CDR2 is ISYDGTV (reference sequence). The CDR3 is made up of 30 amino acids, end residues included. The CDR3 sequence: CALWEQGLRNSLAVEQHLLSQVSIGRIQHF.

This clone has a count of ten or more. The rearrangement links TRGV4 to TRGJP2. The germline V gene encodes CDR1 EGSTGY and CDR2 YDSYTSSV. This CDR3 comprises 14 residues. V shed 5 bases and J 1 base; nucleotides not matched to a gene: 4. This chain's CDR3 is CATWGFSSDWIKTF. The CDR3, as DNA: TGTGCCACCTGGGGTTTTAGTAGTGATTGGATCAAGACGTTT.

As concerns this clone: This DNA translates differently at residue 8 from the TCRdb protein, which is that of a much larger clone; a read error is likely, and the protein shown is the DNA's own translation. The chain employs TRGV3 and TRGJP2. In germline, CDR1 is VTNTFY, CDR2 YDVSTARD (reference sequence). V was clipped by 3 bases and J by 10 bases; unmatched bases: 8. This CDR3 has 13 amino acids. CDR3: CATWDLIAWIKTF. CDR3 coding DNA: TGTGCCACCTGGGACCTGATTGCTTGGATCAAGACGTTT.

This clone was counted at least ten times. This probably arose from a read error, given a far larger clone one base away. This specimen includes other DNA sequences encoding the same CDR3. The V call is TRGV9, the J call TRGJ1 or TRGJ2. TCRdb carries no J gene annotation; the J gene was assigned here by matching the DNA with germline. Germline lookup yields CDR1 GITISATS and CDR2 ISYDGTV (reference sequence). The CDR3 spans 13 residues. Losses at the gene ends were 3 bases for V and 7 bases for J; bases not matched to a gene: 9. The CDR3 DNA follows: TGTGCCTTGTGGGAGTATCGCTACTATAAGAAACTCTTT. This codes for CALWEYRYYKKLF.

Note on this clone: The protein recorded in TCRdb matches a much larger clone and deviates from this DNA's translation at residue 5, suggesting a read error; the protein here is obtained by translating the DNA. CDR3 DNA: TGTGCCACCTGGGGCGGACATAATATAAGATTTTATTATAAGAAACTCTTT. This sequence encodes CATWGGHNIRFYYKKLF. The chain couples TRGV2 to TRGJ1 or TRGJ2. Since TCRdb gives no J gene, matching the DNA to germline was used here to assign it. V gave up 5 bases and J gave up 3 bases; unmatched junction bases: 19. The CDR3 is 17 amino acids. CDR1 and CDR2 from the germline V gene are EGSNGY and YDSYNSKV.

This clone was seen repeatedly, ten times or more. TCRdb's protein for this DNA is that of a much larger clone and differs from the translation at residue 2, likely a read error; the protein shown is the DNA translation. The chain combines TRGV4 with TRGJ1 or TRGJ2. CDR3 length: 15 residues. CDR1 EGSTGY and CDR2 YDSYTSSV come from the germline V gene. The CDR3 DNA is TGTACCACCCTCGAAAATTCACACAATTATTATAAGAAACTCTTT. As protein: CTTLENSHNYYKKLF.

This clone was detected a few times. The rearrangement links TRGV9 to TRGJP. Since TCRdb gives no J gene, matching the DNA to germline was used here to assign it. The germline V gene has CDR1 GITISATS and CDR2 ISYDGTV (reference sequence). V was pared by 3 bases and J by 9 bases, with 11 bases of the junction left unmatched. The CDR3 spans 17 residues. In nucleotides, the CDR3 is TGTGCCTTGTGGGAGCTACCAACAGGGTTGGGCAAAAAAATCAAGGTATTT. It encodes CALWELPTGLGKKIKVF.

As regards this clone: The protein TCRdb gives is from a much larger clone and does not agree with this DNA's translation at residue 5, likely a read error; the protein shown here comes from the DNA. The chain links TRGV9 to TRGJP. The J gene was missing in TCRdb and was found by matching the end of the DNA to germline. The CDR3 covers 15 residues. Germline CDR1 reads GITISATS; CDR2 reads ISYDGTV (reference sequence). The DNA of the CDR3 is TGTGCCTTGTGGGGGGTGCGTCCGGGCAAAAAAATCAAGGTATTT. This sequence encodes CALWGVRPGKKIKVF.

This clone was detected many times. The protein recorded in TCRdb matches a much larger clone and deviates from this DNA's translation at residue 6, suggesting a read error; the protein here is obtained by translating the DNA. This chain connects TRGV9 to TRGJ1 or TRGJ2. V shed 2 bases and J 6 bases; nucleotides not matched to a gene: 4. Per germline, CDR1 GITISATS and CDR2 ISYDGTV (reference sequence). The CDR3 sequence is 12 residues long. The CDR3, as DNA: TGTGCCTTGTGGGAGGCCTCTTATAAGAAACTCTTT. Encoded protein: CALWEASYKKLF.

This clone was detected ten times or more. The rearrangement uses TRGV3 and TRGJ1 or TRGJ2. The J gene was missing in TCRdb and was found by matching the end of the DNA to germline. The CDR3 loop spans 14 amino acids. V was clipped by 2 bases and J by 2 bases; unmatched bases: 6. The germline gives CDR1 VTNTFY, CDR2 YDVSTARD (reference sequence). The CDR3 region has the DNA TGTGCCACCTGGGACAAGGGGGATTATTATAAGAAACTCTTT. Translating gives CATWDKGDYYKKLF.

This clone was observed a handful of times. CDR3 nucleotide sequence: TGTGCCACCTGGGACGGGCAGCGGTGGGGTTATAAGAAACTCTTT. This translates into CATWDGQRWGYKKLF. The chain joins TRGV4 to TRGJ1 or TRGJ2. Because TCRdb records no J gene, it was assigned here through a match of the DNA to germline. Germline values: CDR1 EGSTGY, CDR2 YDSYTSSV. This CDR3 is built from 15 residues. V lost 4 bases, J lost 6 bases, and 15 bases stayed unmatched.

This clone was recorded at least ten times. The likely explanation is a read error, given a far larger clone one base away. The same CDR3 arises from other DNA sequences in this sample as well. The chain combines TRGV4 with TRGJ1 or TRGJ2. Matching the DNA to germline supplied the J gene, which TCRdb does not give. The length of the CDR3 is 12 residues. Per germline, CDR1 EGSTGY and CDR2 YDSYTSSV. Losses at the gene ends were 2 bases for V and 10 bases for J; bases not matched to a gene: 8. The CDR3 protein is CATWDVGYKKLF. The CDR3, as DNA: TGTGCCACCTGGGATGTAGGTTACAAGAAACTCTTT.

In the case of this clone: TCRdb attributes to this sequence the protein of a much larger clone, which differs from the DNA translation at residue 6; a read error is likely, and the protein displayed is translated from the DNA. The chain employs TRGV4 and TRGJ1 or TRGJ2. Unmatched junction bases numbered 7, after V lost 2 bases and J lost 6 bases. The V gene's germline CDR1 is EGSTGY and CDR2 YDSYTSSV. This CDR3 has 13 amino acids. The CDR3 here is CATWDERLYKKLF. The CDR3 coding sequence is TGTGCCACCTGGGATGAGCGGCTTTATAAGAAACTCTTT.

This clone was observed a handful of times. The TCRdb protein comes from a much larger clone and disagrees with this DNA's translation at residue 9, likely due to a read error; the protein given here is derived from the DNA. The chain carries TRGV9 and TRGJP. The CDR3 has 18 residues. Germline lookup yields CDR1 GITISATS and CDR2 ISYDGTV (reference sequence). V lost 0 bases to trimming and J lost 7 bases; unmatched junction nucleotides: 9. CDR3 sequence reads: CALWEVTQLELGKKIKVF. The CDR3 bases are TGTGCCTTGTGGGAGGTGACCCAATTGGAGTTGGGCAAAAAAATCAAGGTATTT.